This T cell receptor beta chain was captured in a study of blood T cell repertoires in COVID-19. For the study at large: The analysed material was cDNA or gDNA that came from T cells, B-cell-depleted T cells, or PBMCs.

Authors' processing steps: Estimation of nucleated cell counts was performed using reference gene primer amplification. The assay was immunoSEQ multiplex PCR, and TCRdb's table has in-frame clones only and misses some. D and trimming come from the DNA, and the V and J calls and clone size come from that table. The sample yields some 210,000 clones, about four fifths seen once. This CDR3 contains 17 residues. Trimming stripped 5 bases from V and 7 bases from J, with 26 bases between. Germline CDR1 MGHRA, CDR2 YSYEKL. The V gene is TRBV4-1, the J gene TRBJ1-2; maybe TRBD1 (6 bases). The receptor was derived from a woman aged 35 to 49 with acute or convalescent COVID-19. Sequencing was done on a sample of peripheral blood. In nucleotides, the CDR3 is TGCGCCAGCAGCTCCGGGCCTAGGGAGGGGGGAAGGTCTGGCTACACCTTC. Its translation is CASSSGPREGGRSGYTF.